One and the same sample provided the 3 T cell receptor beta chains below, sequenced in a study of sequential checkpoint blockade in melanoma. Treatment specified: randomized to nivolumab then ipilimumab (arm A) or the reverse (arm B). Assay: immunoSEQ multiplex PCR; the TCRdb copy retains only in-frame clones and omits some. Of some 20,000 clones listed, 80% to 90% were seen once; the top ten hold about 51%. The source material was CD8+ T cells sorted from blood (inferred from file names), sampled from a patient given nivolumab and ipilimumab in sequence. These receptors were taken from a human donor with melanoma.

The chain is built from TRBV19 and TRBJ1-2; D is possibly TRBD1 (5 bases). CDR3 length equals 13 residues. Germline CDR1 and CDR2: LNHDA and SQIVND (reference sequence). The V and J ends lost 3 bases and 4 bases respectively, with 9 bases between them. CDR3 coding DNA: TGTGCCAGTAGTATCCCAGGGCTCTATGGCTACACCTTC. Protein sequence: CASSIPGLYGYTF.

CDR3 amino acids: CASSMGGLLETQYF. In DNA form, the CDR3 reads TGTGCCAGTAGTATGGGCGGGCTTCTCGAGACCCAGTACTTC. The chain joins TRBV19 to TRBJ2-5; D is possibly TRBD2 (5 bases). V was clipped by 3 bases and J by 5 bases, with 13 bases between them. This CDR3 spans 14 amino acids. Germline CDR1 and CDR2: LNHDA and SQIVND (reference sequence).

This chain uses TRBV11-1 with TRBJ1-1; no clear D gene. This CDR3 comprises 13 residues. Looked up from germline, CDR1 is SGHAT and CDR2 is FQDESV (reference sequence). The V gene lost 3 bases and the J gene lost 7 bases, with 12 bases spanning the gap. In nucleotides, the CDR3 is TGTGCCAGCAGCTTCGGCAGGCAAGTTGAAGCTTTCTTT. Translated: CASSFGRQVEAFF.